The 10 T cell receptor beta chains presented below share a single source sample, sequenced in a study of CD8 T cells in ankylosing spondylitis. TCRdb used MiXCR to reprocess the 5' RACE reads, holding one entry per CDR3 protein. The repertoire holds around 770,000 distinct CDR3 sequences, with roughly 19% as singletons. These receptors are not linked to any known antigen. Regarding the study as a whole: Characteristic of ankylosing spondylitis blood, it appeared, was a TCR beta motif comprising about 8 highly homologous variants.

Sequencing input: blood, either unsorted or a sorted T cell fraction (not recorded which). The receptors come from a male donor with ankylosing spondylitis.

This chain connects TRBV5-4 to TRBJ2-5, with D possibly matching TRBD1 (5 bases). Looked up from germline, CDR1 is SGHNT and CDR2 is YYREEE (reference sequence). V was cut by 4 bases and J by 4 bases, with 14 bases left in between. The CDR3 has 14 amino acids. The CDR3, as DNA: TGTGCCAGCAGCCAGGGCTTTCAGGGAGAGACCCAGTACTTC. It translates to CASSQGFQGETQYF. The entire variable domain, with the rest obtained from reference TRBV5-4 and TRBJ2-5, is as follows: ETGVTQSPTHLIKTRGQQVTLRCSSQSGHNTVSWYQQALGQGPQFIFQYYREEENGRGNFPPRFSGLQFPNYSSELNVNALELDDSALYLCASSQGFQGETQYFGPGTRLLVL.

This clonotype has a handful of counts. This chain uses TRBV15 with TRBJ2-3; 12 bases agree with TRBD2. V trimming: 4 bases; J trimming: 3 bases; junction bases outside the gene matches: 11. Germline V gene sequence: CDR1 LNHNV, CDR2 YYDKDF (reference sequence). This CDR3 comprises 18 residues. This CDR3 reads CATSKKRRLAGVTDTQYF. The CDR3 DNA reads TGTGCCACCAGCAAGAAAAGAAGACTAGCGGGAGTTACAGATACGCAGTATTTT.

The rearrangement joins TRBV15 to TRBJ2-7; 7 bases map to TRBD1. CDR1 and CDR2 from the germline V gene are LNHNV and YYDKDF (reference sequence). The CDR3 covers 15 residues. With V trimmed by 1 base and J by 2 bases, 5 bases remained unmatched. This chain's CDR3 is CATSRGRDSTYEQYF. In DNA form, the CDR3 reads TGTGCCACCAGCAGAGGCCGGGACAGTACCTACGAGCAGTACTTC.

This clonotype was seen more than once but under ten times. The V call is TRBV6-1, the J call TRBJ1-2, with TRBD1 identical over 10 bases. The CDR3 sequence is 15 residues long. Germline V lookup: CDR1 MNHNS, CDR2 SASEGT. V dropped 6 bases and J dropped 1; count of bases not matched to a gene: 5. Here the CDR3 DNA reads TGTGCCAGCAGGGCCGGGACAGGGGATAACTATGGCTACACCTTC. Its protein product is CASRAGTGDNYGYTF.

The V and J genes are TRBV6-1 and TRBJ1-3; TRBD1 might be the D (6 bases). Per the germline V gene, CDR1 is MNHNS and CDR2 is SASEGT. The germline V and J ends were trimmed by 5 bases and 0 bases, with 14 bases remaining between them. The CDR3 extends over 16 amino acids. This CDR3 is CASSQGGGRSGNTIYF. CDR3 DNA sequence: TGTGCCAGCAGTCAGGGTGGGGGCCGCTCTGGAAACACCATATATTTT.

V and J are TRBV20-1 and TRBJ1-1, with a weak D call TRBD1 (6 bases). Trimming took 6 bases from V and 0 from J, leaving 11 bases between them. The CDR3 has 13 residues. Germline CDR1 is DFQATT and CDR2 is SNEGSKA (reference sequence). Here the CDR3 DNA reads TGCAGTGCCCCGAGGACAGTGAACACTGAAGCTTTCTTT. It yields the protein CSAPRTVNTEAFF.

The chain has TRBV15 and TRBJ2-3; 7 bases match TRBD1. Germline V gives CDR1 LNHNV, CDR2 YYDKDF (reference sequence). V shed 2 bases and J 0 bases; nucleotides not matched to a gene: 5. The CDR3 has 16 residues. DNA of the CDR3: TGTGCCACCAGCAGATCCGGGACAGCAAGCACAGATACGCAGTATTTT. Amino acid sequence: CATSRSGTASTDTQYF. Full variable domain (rest looked up from reference TRBV15 and TRBJ2-3): DAMVIQNPRYQVTQFGKPVTLSCSQTLNHNVMYWYQQKSSQAPKLLFHYYDKDFNNEADTPDNFQSRRPNTSFCFLDIRSPGLGDTAMYLCATSRSGTASTDTQYFGPGTRLTVL.

This clonotype has a handful of counts. The chain has TRBV12-3 or TRBV12-4 and TRBJ2-4, with 7 bases fitting TRBD2. J was trimmed by 1 base and V by 8 bases; bases with no gene match: 23. The CDR3 runs 20 residues. The CDR3 DNA sequence: TGTGCCAGCGAAAACCGGGGGGTCGTCACAAACCATGCTGCCAAAAACATTCAGTACTTC. It codes for CASENRGVVTNHAAKNIQYF.

This sequence joins TRBV6-1 and TRBJ2-3; 13 nucleotides match TRBD2. V was clipped by 7 bases and J by 4 bases; unmatched bases: 2. Germline loops: CDR1 MNHNS, CDR2 SASEGT. CDR3 length: 14 residues. The DNA of the CDR3 is TGTGCCAGCACAACTAGCGGGGGGGCAGATACGCAGTATTTT. This sequence encodes CASTTSGGADTQYF.

This clonotype was counted between two and nine times. At one end the junction does not follow the germline gene, possibly because of a read error. The chain has TRBV6-5 and TRBJ2-1; 7 positions match TRBD1. There are 15 residues in the CDR3. Per germline, CDR1 MNHEY and CDR2 SVGAGI. Here the CDR3 DNA reads TGTGCCAGCAGTTACGAGTTCGTCAGGGGGAGTGAGCAGTTTTTC. This sequence encodes CASSYEFVRGSEQFF.